This is a list of T cell receptor beta chains from one sample in a study of cytotoxic CD8 clonotypes in ibrutinib-treated CLL. Assay: immunoSEQ multiplex PCR; the TCRdb copy retains only in-frame clones and omits some. The data contain approximately 120,000 clones, 55% to 75% of them singletons. This specimen consisted of PBMCs, obtained after 24 months of ibrutinib treatment. All receptors derive from a human donor with chronic lymphocytic leukemia. The CDR3 runs from the conserved cysteine through the conserved F or W. The D gene is left open where the match is weak. Clone size appears in some rows only: once, few, many, or a class for an expanded clone.

J gene,D gene,clone size,V gene,CDR3 DNA,CDR3 protein
TRBJ1-5,NA,NA,TRBV4-3,TGCGCCAGCAGCCAGGAACAGGATCAGCCCCAGCATTTT,CASSQEQDQPQHF
TRBJ1-3,NA,few,TRBV5-1,TGCGCCAGCAGCACCGACGGCAGCTCTGGAAACACCATATATTTT,CASSTDGSSGNTIYF
TRBJ2-7,TRBD1,few,TRBV25-1,TGTGCCAGTTCCCCAGGGGGCGCTTTCGAGCAGTACTTC,CASSPGGAFEQYF
TRBJ2-3,TRBD2,once,TRBV5-1,TGCGCCAGCAAGATGGGACTAGCGGGGATCTCTTCCAGCACAGATACGCAGTATTTT,CASKMGLAGISSSTDTQYF
TRBJ2-1,TRBD2,NA,TRBV27,TGTGCCAGCAGTTTACGAGCGGGGGGGGGCAATGAGCAGTTCTTC,CASSLRAGGGNEQFF
TRBJ2-7,TRBD1,many,TRBV5-1,TGCGCCAGCACCAAATACCCGGGACAGAGCTCCTACGAGCAGTACTTC,CASTKYPGQSSYEQYF
TRBJ1-2,TRBD1,NA,TRBV10-2,TGCGCCAGCAGTTTGACAGGGGGCAACTATGGCTACACCTTC,CASSLTGGNYGYTF
TRBJ1-1,NA,NA,TRBV29-1,TGCAGCGTTGTTAACAGCAGGAACACTGAAGCTTTCTTT,CSVVNSRNTEAFF
TRBJ2-6,NA,few,TRBV2,TGTGCCAGCAGTGCGGTAGGGTCTGGGGCCAACGTCCTGACTTTC,CASSAVGSGANVLTF
TRBJ2-7,TRBD1,NA,TRBV5-1,TGCGCCAGCAGCTTGGACGGTTCCGGGACAGGGAATAACGAGCAGTACTTC,CASSLDGSGTGNNEQYF
TRBJ2-7,NA,NA,TRBV5-6,TGTGCCAGCAGCTTGGCCAGGAGGGGGATCGGGTACGAGCAGTACTTC,CASSLARRGIGYEQYF
TRBJ2-1,NA,NA,TRBV2,TGTGCCAGCAGTGAAATGACCACTTACAATGAGCAGTTCTTC,CASSEMTTYNEQFF
TRBJ1-4,TRBD1,NA,TRBV11-3,TGTGCCAGCAGCACCGGGACAGGGCCGGTCGAAAAACTGTTTTTT,CASSTGTGPVEKLFF
TRBJ2-1,NA,NA,TRBV29-1,TGCAGCGTTGAATCGGACTCTGAGCAGTTCTTC,CSVESDSEQFF
TRBJ1-2,NA,NA,TRBV15,TGTGCCACCAGCAGAGCTACGGTCGACTATGGCTACACCTTC,CATSRATVDYGYTF
TRBJ1-2,NA,few,TRBV27,TGTGCCAGCAGACCCAGAGAGGGGTCGTATGGCTACACCTTC,CASRPREGSYGYTF
TRBJ2-7,NA,once,TRBV5-6,TGTGCCAGCAGCTTGGTATCCGACGAGCAGTACTTC,CASSLVSDEQYF
TRBJ2-3,TRBD1,NA,TRBV5-1,TGCGCCAGCAGCTACAAATCGACAGGGACGAGCACAGATACGCAGTATTTT,CASSYKSTGTSTDTQYF
TRBJ1-1,NA,NA,TRBV30,TGTGCCTGGGAACAGGGAGGGACTGAAGCTTTCTTT,CAWEQGGTEAFF
TRBJ2-1,NA,NA,TRBV19,TGTGCCAGTAGTATCCAGGGGCAGGAAGAGCAGTTCTTC,CASSIQGQEEQFF
TRBJ1-5,NA,NA,TRBV7-2,TGTGCCAGCAGCAGAGACGGGAGGCGCAATCAGCCCCAGCATTTT,CASSRDGRRNQPQHF
TRBJ2-2,TRBD1,NA,TRBV10-3,TGTGCCATCAGGGGACAGGAGACTTACACCGGGGAGCTGTTTTTT,CAIRGQETYTGELFF
TRBJ2-1,NA,few,TRBV10-3,TGTGCCAGCAGGACTGGAAACAATGAGCAGTTCTTC,CASRTGNNEQFF
TRBJ1-1,NA,many,TRBV19,TGTGCCAGTACTAGTAGTAGGAACGCTGAAGCTTTCTTT,CASTSSRNAEAFF
TRBJ2-2,NA,NA,TRBV4-1,TGCGCCAGCAGCTGGATGCTTTGGCCCCGCACCGGGGAGCTGTTTTTT,CASSWMLWPRTGELFF
TRBJ1-6,NA,few,TRBV6-1,TGTGCCAGCAGCGGGGGTAATTCACCCCTCCACTTT,CASSGGNSPLHF
TRBJ2-2,TRBD1,NA,TRBV29-1,TGCAGCGTCGGCCGGACAGGGGGCACCGGGGAGCTGTTTTTT,CSVGRTGGTGELFF
TRBJ2-1,NA,NA,TRBV5-4,TGTGCCAGCAGCTTGGTTGGAGGGGGCGTGTACAATGAGCAGTTCTTC,CASSLVGGGVYNEQFF
TRBJ2-7,TRBD1,NA,TRBV29-1,TGCAGCGTTGAGGGTGACAGGGACAACTACGAGCAGTACTTC,CSVEGDRDNYEQYF
TRBJ1-1,NA,NA,TRBV10-1,TGCGCCAGCCGAAGCTGGAACACTGAAGCTTTCTTT,CASRSWNTEAFF
TRBJ2-1,TRBD2,NA,TRBV7-2,TGTGCCAGCAGGTTAGCGGGGGGGCCAGGCTATGAGCAGTTCTTC,CASRLAGGPGYEQFF
TRBJ2-7,NA,NA,TRBV7-6,TGTGCCAGCAGCCCAGGACAGGACTACTACGAGCAGTACTTC,CASSPGQDYYEQYF
TRBJ2-2,TRBD2,NA,TRBV2,TGTGCCAGCATAATGCAAGCGGGGGCCTCGAACACCGGGGAGCTGTTTTTT,CASIMQAGASNTGELFF
TRBJ2-7,NA,NA,TRBV28,TGTGCCAGCAGCCCTGCGGGACTGAGCTCCTACGAGCAGTACTTC,CASSPAGLSSYEQYF
TRBJ1-1,NA,NA,TRBV29-1,TGCAGCGTTGGGAGGGGGAACACTGAAGCTTTCTTT,CSVGRGNTEAFF
TRBJ2-7,NA,NA,TRBV11-2,TGTGCCAGCAGCATTCTGGTGGGGATCACTTACGAGCAGTACTTC,CASSILVGITYEQYF
TRBJ1-1,NA,NA,TRBV29-1,TGCAGCGTTGGAGGCTTGGGGCCGGCCGTTGAAGCTTTCTTT,CSVGGLGPAVEAFF
TRBJ2-1,TRBD1,NA,TRBV5-1,TGCGCCAGCAGCTTTTCCCCCCCGACAGGGCCAAATGAGCAGTTCTTC,CASSFSPPTGPNEQFF
TRBJ1-5,NA,few,TRBV6-6,TGTGCCAGCACTCTTAGGATGGGGGATCAGCCCCAGCATTTT,CASTLRMGDQPQHF
TRBJ2-3,TRBD2,NA,TRBV30,TGTGCCGGGAGTGGACTAGAACCTACAGATACGCAGTATTTT,CAGSGLEPTDTQYF
TRBJ2-5,NA,NA,TRBV30,TGTGCCTGGAGTCCGTCCCGGGTCCGGGGGCAAGAGACCCAGTACTTC,CAWSPSRVRGQETQYF
TRBJ1-4,NA,once,TRBV6-6,TGTGCCAGCAGAAAGGGGTTTACTAATGAAAAACTGTTTTTT,CASRKGFTNEKLFF
TRBJ1-2,NA,NA,TRBV28,TGTGCCAGCAGGATTAGGTTGAACGTGGGGGGCTACACCTTC,CASRIRLNVGGYTF
TRBJ2-5,NA,NA,TRBV5-6,TGTGCCAGCAGCTTAGAGCGGCAAGAGACCCAGTACTTC,CASSLERQETQYF